These T cell receptor beta chains were read from a single sample in a study of shared clonotypes between healthy human individuals. The table came from immunoSEQ multiplex PCR; TCRdb's copy has only in-frame clones and leaves some out. The sample holds roughly 640,000 clones, 97% seen once. Sequencing was performed on naive CD4+ T cells sorted from blood. The receptors were gathered from a woman aged 25-40 years in good health. CDR3s include the opening cysteine and the closing phenylalanine or tryptophan. A D gene is named only where the DNA matches it firmly. Clone size is stated in some rows and not others, as once, few, many or a class when expanded.

v_gene	j_gene	abundance	d_gene	CDR3nt	CDR3aa
TRBV7-3	TRBJ1-2	-	-	TGTGCCAGCAGCTTAGGTGTAGCTAACTATGGCTACACCTTC	CASSLGVANYGYTF
TRBV11-2	TRBJ2-1	-	-	TGTGCCAGCAGCTTAGATGAAAACTGGGGTCGGCGGCAGTTCTTC	CASSLDENWGRRQFF
TRBV2	TRBJ2-7	-	-	TGTGCCAGCAGCGGCGGGCTAAACTACGAGCAGTACTTC	CASSGGLNYEQYF
TRBV5-4	TRBJ2-7	-	-	TGTGCCAGCAGTCATGGGGCGCCCTCCTACGAGCAGTACTTC	CASSHGAPSYEQYF
TRBV7-9	TRBJ2-1	-	TRBD2	TGTGCCAGCAGCCGACTAGCGGGGACCTACAATGAGCAGTTCTTC	CASSRLAGTYNEQFF
TRBV28	TRBJ2-7	-	-	TGTGCCAGCAGTTCAGATGGGGCTGGCTACGAGCAGTACTTC	CASSSDGAGYEQYF
TRBV20-1	TRBJ2-1	-	-	TGCATGACTATACGGTACAATGAGCAGTTCTTC	CMTIRYNEQFF
TRBV13	TRBJ2-2	few	-	TGTGCCAGCAGCCCCCAGCGAGGCGGGGAGCTGTTTTTT	CASSPQRGGELFF
TRBV4-1	TRBJ1-2	-	-	TGCGCCAGCAGCCAAGATCGGCCAGATACTAACTATGGCTACACCTTC	CASSQDRPDTNYGYTF
TRBV28	TRBJ1-1	-	-	TGTGCCAGCAGTTTTTTGGGCAGGGTCTTCACTGAAGCTTTCTTT	CASSFLGRVFTEAFF
TRBV5-1	TRBJ1-1	-	-	TGCGCCAGCAAGTCGGCGCCGAACACTGAAGCTTTCTTT	CASKSAPNTEAFF
TRBV10-1	TRBJ2-1	-	-	TGCGCCAGCAGTGGGCCGGGGACGATCTATGAGCAGTTCTTC	CASSGPGTIYEQFF
TRBV7-9	TRBJ2-3	-	TRBD2	TGTGCCAGCAGCTCCCGACTAGCGGAGATCACAGATACGCAGTATTTT	CASSSRLAEITDTQYF
TRBV28	TRBJ1-1	-	TRBD1	TGTGCCAGCAGTTCCACCGGACAGGGGGCAACTGAAGCTTTCTTT	CASSSTGQGATEAFF
TRBV6-1	TRBJ2-3	-	-	TGTGCCAGCAGTGAAAGAGGCGGCGGGATCGACACAGATACGCAGTATTTT	CASSERGGGIDTDTQYF
TRBV19	TRBJ2-7	-	-	TGTGCCAGTAGTATACCCGGTTTGGACTACGAGCAGTACTTC	CASSIPGLDYEQYF
TRBV28	TRBJ1-2	-	-	TGTGCCAGCAGTTCCCGGGGGGGGGCGAACTATGGCTACACCTTC	CASSSRGGANYGYTF
TRBV11-2	TRBJ1-1	once	-	TGTGCCAGCGGGCCGAGTCTGAACACTGAAGCTTTCTTT	CASGPSLNTEAFF
TRBV10-1	TRBJ2-3	once	-	TGCGCCAGCAGTGGGACTCGAGTTGATACGCAGTATTTT	CASSGTRVDTQYF
TRBV6-4	TRBJ1-5	-	-	TGTGCCAGTAATAGTGCTCGTTCGGGAAGGGGTAGCAATCAGCCCCAGCATTTT	CASNSARSGRGSNQPQHF
TRBV27	TRBJ1-4	-	TRBD1	TGTGCCAGCCGGGACAGGGCACGGCGTAATGAAAAACTGTTTTTT	CASRDRARRNEKLFF
TRBV6-5	TRBJ2-5	-	TRBD2	TGTGCCAGCAAGAGGACTAGGGCGGAGACCCAGTACTTC	CASKRTRAETQYF
TRBV20-1	TRBJ1-2	-	TRBD1	TGCAGTGCACAGGGGGCCTATGGCTACACCTTC	CSAQGAYGYTF
TRBV4-2	TRBJ2-2	-	-	TGTGCCAGCAGCACGGCTTCCAACACCGGGGAGCTGTTTTTT	CASSTASNTGELFF
TRBV5-1	TRBJ2-2	-	-	TGCGCCAGCAGCTTGGATAACACCGGGGAGCTGTTTTTT	CASSLDNTGELFF
TRBV5-1	TRBJ1-1	-	-	TGCGCCAGCAGCACGCGGACACCCGGAGAGACGCAGACTGAAGCTTTCTTT	CASSTRTPGETQTEAFF
TRBV28	TRBJ2-1	-	-	TGTGCCACCATTACAGGGAGCTCCTACAATGAGCAGTTCTTC	CATITGSSYNEQFF
TRBV28	TRBJ1-5	-	TRBD1	TGTGCCAGCAGTTTGGTGGACAGGGTTAGCAATCAGCCCCAGCATTTT	CASSLVDRVSNQPQHF
TRBV18	TRBJ2-2	-	-	TGTGCCAGCTCAACGTTACGGCACACAGGTCGTACTACGAACACCGGGGAGCTGTTTTTT	CASSTLRHTGRTTNTGELFF
TRBV30	TRBJ2-4	-	-	TGTGCCTGGAGTCCTTTGGGACCTTTGGGAGCCAAAAACATTCAGTACTTC	CAWSPLGPLGAKNIQYF
TRBV29-1	TRBJ2-7	-	-	TGCAGCGTTGACGTCCCCGGGTTCGAGCAGTACTTC	CSVDVPGFEQYF
TRBV6-5	TRBJ2-2	-	-	TGTGCCAGCAGAGCTTCGGGCACCGGGGAGCTGTTTTTT	CASRASGTGELFF
TRBV28	TRBJ2-3	-	TRBD2	TGTGCCAGCAGCCCCCAACTAGCGGGAGAGGGAGATACGCAGTATTTT	CASSPQLAGEGDTQYF
TRBV7-9	TRBJ1-1	-	-	TGTGCCAGCAGCTTAGAGGTGAACACTGAAGCTTTCTTT	CASSLEVNTEAFF
TRBV28	TRBJ1-5	-	-	TGTGCCAGCAGTTACCCCGGGAGGGTCTTTAGCAATCAGCCCCAGCATTTT	CASSYPGRVFSNQPQHF
TRBV5-1	TRBJ2-1	-	-	TGCGCCAGCAGCTTGGCCAGAGGGGGGAAGCAGTTCTTC	CASSLARGGKQFF
TRBV29-1	TRBJ2-1	-	TRBD2	TGCAGCGGGAACACACTAGCGGGAGGACGAAATGAGCAGTTCTTC	CSGNTLAGGRNEQFF
TRBV21-1	TRBJ1-5	-	-	TGTGCCAGCAGCAAAGGTAACAATCAGCCCCAGCATTTT	CASSKGNNQPQHF
TRBV6-5	TRBJ1-4	-	-	TGTGCCAGCAGTTCTAATAGGGCCCAAGAAAATGAAAAACTGTTTTTT	CASSSNRAQENEKLFF
TRBV28	TRBJ2-5	-	TRBD2	TGTGCCAGCAGTCAAGGACTAGCGGTAGAAGCCCAGTACTTC	CASSQGLAVEAQYF
TRBV25-1	TRBJ2-1	-	-	TGTGCCAGCAGCCGTAATGATGAGCAGTTCTTC	CASSRNDEQFF
TRBV5-6	TRBJ2-5	-	TRBD1	TGTGCCAGCAGCTATGGGACAGGGGGGCCTGGGGAGCAGTACTTC	CASSYGTGGPGEQYF